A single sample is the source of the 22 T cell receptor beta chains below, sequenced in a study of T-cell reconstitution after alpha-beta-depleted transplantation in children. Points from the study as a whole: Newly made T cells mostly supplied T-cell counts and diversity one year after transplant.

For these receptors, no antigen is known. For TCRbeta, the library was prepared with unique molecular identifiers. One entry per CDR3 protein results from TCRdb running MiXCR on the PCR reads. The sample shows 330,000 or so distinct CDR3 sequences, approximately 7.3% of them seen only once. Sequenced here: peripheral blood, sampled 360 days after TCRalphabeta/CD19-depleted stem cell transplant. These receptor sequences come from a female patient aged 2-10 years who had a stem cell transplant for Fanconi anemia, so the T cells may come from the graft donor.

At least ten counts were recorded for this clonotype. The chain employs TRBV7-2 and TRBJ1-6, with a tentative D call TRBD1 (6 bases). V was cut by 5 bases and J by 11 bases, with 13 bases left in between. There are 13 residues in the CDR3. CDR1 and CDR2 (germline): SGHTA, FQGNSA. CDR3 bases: TGTGCCAGCAGCAGATACAGGGTACCACCCCTCCACTTT. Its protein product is CASSRYRVPPLHF.

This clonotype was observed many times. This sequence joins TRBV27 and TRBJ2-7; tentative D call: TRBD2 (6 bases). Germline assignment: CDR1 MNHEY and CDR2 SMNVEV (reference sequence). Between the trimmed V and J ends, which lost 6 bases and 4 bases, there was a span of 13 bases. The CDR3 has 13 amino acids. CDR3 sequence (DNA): TGTGCCAGCAGCTGGGACTTCAGGTACGAGCAGTACTTC. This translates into CASSWDFRYEQYF.

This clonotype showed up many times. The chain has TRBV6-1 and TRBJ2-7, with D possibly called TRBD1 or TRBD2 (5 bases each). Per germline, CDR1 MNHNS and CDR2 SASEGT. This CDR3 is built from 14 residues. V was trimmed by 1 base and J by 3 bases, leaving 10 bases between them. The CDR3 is CASSEVGGFYEQYF. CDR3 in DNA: TGTGCCAGCAGTGAAGTTGGGGGATTCTACGAGCAGTACTTC.

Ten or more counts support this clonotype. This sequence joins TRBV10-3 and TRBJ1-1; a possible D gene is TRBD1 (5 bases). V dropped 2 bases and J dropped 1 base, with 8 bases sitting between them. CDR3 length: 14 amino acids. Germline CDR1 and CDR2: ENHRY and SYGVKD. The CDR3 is CAISEPTENTEAFF. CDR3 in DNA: TGTGCCATCAGTGAGCCGACAGAGAACACTGAAGCTTTCTTT.

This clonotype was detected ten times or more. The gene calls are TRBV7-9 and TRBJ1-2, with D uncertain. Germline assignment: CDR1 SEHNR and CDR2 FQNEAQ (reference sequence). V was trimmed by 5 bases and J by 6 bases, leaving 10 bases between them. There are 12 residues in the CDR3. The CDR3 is CASSPQSDGYTF. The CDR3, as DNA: TGTGCCAGCAGCCCGCAATCTGATGGCTACACCTTC.

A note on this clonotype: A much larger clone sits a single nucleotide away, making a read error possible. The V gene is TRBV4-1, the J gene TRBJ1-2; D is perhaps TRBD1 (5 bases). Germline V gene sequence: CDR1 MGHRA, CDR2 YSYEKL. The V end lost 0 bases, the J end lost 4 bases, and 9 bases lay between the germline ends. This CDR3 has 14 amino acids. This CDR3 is CASSQDGGGYGYTF. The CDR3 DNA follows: TGCGCCAGCAGCCAAGATGGGGGGGGCTATGGCTACACCTTC.

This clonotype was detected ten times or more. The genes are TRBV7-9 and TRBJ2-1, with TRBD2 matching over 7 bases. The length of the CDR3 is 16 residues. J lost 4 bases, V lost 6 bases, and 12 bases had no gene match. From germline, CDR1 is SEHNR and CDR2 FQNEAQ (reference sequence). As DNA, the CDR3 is TGTGCCAGCAGGCCGACTAGGGGAGGGTCATACAATGAGCAGTTCTTC. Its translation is CASRPTRGGSYNEQFF.

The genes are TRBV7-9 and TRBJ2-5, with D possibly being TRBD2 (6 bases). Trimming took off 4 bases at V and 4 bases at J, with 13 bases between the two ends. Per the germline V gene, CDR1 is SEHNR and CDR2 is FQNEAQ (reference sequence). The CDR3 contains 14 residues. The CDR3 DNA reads TGTGCCAGCAGCTCGGGGAGGACTGGAGAGACCCAGTACTTC. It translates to CASSSGRTGETQYF.

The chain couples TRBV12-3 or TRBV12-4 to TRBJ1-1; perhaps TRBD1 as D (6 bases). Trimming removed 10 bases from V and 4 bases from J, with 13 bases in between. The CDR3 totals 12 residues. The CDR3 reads CATQGTATEAFF. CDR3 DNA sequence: TGTGCCACCCAGGGGACGGCCACTGAAGCTTTCTTT.

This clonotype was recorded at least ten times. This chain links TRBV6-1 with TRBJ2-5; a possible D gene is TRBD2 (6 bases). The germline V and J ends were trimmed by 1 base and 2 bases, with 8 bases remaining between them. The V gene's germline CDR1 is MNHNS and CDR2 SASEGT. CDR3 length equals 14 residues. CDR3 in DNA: TGTGCCAGCAGTGAAGGCGGAGGGCAAGAGACCCAGTACTTC. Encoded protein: CASSEGGGQETQYF.

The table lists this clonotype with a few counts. The CDR3 sequence: CASSQYPPLAEGGNEQFF. CDR3 coding DNA: TGTGCCAGCAGCCAGTATCCCCCTCTAGCGGAAGGAGGTAATGAGCAGTTCTTC. This rearrangement joins TRBV4-2 to TRBJ2-1; 7 positions agree with TRBD2. Germline V gene lookup returns CDR1 LGHNA and CDR2 YNFKEQ. V was pared by 3 bases and J by 7 bases, with 18 bases of the junction left unmatched. CDR3 length equals 18 residues.

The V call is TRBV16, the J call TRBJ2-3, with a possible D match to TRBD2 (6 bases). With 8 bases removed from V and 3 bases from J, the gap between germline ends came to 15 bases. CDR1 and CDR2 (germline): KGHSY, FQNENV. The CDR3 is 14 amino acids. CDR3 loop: CASGLGLATDTQYF. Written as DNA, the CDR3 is TGTGCCAGCGGCTTGGGGCTAGCGACAGATACGCAGTATTTT.

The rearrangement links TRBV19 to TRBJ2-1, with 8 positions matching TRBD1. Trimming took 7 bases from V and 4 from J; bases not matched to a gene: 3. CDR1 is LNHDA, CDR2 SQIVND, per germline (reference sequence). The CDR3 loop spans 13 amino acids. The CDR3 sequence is CASKTGVYNEQFF. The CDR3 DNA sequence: TGTGCCAGTAAGACAGGGGTATACAATGAGCAGTTCTTC. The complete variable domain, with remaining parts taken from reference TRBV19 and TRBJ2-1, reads DGGITQSPKYLFRKEGQNVTLSCEQNLNHDAMYWYRQDPGQGLRLIYYSQIVNDFQKGDIAEGYSVSREKKESFPLTVTSAQKNPTAFYLCASKTGVYNEQFFGPGTRLTVL.

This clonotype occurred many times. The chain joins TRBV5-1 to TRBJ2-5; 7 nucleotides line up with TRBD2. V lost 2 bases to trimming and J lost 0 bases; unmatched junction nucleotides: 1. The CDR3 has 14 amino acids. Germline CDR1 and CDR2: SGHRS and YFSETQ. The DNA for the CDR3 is TGCGCCAGCAGCTTTGGACTAGACCAAGAGACCCAGTACTTC. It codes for CASSFGLDQETQYF.

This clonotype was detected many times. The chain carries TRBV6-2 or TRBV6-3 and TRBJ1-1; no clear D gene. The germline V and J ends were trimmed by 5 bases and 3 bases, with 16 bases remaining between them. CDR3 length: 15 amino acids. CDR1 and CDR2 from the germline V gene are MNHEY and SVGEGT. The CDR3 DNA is TGTGCCAGCAGTAACCCGTTAAGAGGATACACTGAAGCTTTCTTT. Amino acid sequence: CASSNPLRGYTEAFF.

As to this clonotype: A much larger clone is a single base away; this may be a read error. Here the CDR3 DNA reads TGTGCCAGCAGTTTAGATGGCTATGGCCACACCTTC. Translating it yields CASSLDGYGHTF. The J gene is TRBJ1-2, the V gene TRBV12-3 or TRBV12-4, with D unclear. The length of the CDR3 is 12 residues.

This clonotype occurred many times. The CDR3 DNA sequence: TGTGCCAGCAGCGTTCAAGCGGGAGCCCTGACTAATGAGCAGTTCTTC. Amino acid sequence: CASSVQAGALTNEQFF. J is TRBJ2-1 and V is TRBV9; 8 bases line up with TRBD2. Germline-derived CDR1 and CDR2 are SGDLS and YYNGEE. This CDR3 spans 16 amino acids. V gave up 2 bases and J gave up 7 bases; unmatched junction bases: 11.

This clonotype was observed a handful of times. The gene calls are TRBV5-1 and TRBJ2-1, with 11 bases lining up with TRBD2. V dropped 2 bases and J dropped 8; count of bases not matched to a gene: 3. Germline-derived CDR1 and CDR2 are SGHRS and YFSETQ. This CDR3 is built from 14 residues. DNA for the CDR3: TGCGCCAGCAGCTTTAGCGGGGGGGCGGATGAGCAGTTCTTC. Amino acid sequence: CASSFSGGADEQFF.

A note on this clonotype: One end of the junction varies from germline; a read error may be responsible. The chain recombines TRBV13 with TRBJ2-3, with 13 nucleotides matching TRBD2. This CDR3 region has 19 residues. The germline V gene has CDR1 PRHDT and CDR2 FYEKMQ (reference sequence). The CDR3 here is CACSWGLAGPALSEDTQYF. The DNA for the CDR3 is TGTGCCTGCAGCTGGGGACTAGCGGGGCCCGCCTTGTCTGAAGATACGCAGTATTTT.

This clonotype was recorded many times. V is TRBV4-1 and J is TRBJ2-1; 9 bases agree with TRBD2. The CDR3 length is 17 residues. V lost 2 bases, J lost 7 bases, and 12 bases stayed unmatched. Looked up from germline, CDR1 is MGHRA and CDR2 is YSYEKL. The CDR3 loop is CASSQPTGTSFGNEQFF. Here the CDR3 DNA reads TGCGCCAGCAGCCAACCGACCGGGACTAGCTTTGGGAATGAGCAGTTCTTC.

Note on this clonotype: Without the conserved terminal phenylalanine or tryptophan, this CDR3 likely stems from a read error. DNA for the CDR3: TGCGCCAGCAGCCCAGAGTGGACCGGGGCAAGGGGGCAGTTCTGC. Amino acid sequence: CASSPEWTGARGQFC. V is TRBV10-1 and J is TRBJ2-1; tentatively, D is TRBD1 or TRBD2 (5 bases each). Trimming left V 6 bases short and J 12 bases short, with 24 bases between. Germline V gives CDR1 WNHNN, CDR2 SYGVQD (reference sequence). This CDR3 contains 15 residues.

Here the CDR3 reads CSARVRDNEQFF. As DNA, the CDR3 is TGCAGTGCTAGAGTGCGGGACAATGAGCAGTTCTTC. V usage is TRBV20-1 and J usage is TRBJ2-1; TRBD2 is a possible D gene (5 bases). Germline V gene data show CDR1 as DFQATT and CDR2 as SNEGSKA (reference sequence). V lost 1 base and J lost 5, with 6 bases in between. The CDR3 is made up of 12 amino acids.